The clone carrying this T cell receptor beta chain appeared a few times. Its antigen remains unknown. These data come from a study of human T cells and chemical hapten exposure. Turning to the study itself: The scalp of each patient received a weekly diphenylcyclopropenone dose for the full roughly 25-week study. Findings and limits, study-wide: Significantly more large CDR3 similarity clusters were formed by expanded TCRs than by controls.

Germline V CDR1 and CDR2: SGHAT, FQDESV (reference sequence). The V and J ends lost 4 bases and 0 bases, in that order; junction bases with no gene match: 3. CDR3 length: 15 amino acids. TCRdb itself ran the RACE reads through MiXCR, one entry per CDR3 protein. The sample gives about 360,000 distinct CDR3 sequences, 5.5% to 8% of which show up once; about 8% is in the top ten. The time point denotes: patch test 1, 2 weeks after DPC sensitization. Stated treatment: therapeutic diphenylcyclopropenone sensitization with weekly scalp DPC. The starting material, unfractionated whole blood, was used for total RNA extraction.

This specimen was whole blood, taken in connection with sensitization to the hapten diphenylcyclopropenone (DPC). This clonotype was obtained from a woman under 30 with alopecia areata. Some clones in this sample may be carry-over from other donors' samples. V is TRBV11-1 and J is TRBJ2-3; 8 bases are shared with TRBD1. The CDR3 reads CASSSQGVSTDTQYF. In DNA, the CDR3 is TGTGCCAGCAGCTCACAGGGGGTTAGCACAGATACGCAGTATTTT.